This T cell receptor beta chain came from a study of blood T cell repertoires in COVID-19. Here immunoSEQ multiplex PCR was the method, and the copy in TCRdb shows in-frame clones only, minus some. The table has approximately 250,000 clones, approximately 90% seen once; the top ten hold under 2.5%. This clone has ten or more counts. This CDR3 contains 16 residues. Looked up from germline, CDR1 is LNHDA and CDR2 is SQIVND (reference sequence). Losses at the gene ends were 4 bases for V and 0 bases for J; bases not matched to a gene: 3. The origin of this receptor is a woman in her sixties or seventies in a cohort exposed to, infected with or recovered from COVID-19 (not recorded which). The material sequenced was PBMCs or T cells enriched from blood (not recorded which). The chain employs TRBV19 and TRBJ2-2; 9 bases fit TRBD1. The CDR3: CASSNGQGTNTGELFF. The CDR3 bases are TGTGCCAGTAGTAACGGACAGGGGACGAACACCGGGGAGCTGTTTTTT.